The next 21 T cell receptor beta chains were all read from a single sample in a study of T cell repertoires in cytomegalovirus infection. TCRdb ran MiXCR on the reads and lists one entry per CDR3 protein. There are 250,000 to 300,000 distinct CDR3 sequences in the sample; roughly 15% occur only once, and roughly 9.7% lies in the top ten. The sequenced sample was PBMCs. These receptors were taken from a human donor in good health (CMV status not recorded). Some clones in this sample may be carry-over from other donors' samples.

The table lists this clonotype with a few counts. V usage is TRBV15 and J usage is TRBJ1-2; D is unclear. Germline V gene data show CDR1 as LNHNV and CDR2 as YYDKDF (reference sequence). This CDR3 comprises 14 residues. Trimming stripped 1 base from V and 4 bases from J, with 10 bases between. CDR3 coding DNA: TGTGCCACCAGCAGAGGGTTCACAAGCTATGGCTACACCTTC. Translating it yields CATSRGFTSYGYTF.

This clonotype was counted a few times. The V call is TRBV5-4, the J call TRBJ2-7, with D perhaps matching TRBD2 (5 bases). Germline assignment: CDR1 SGHNT and CDR2 YYREEE (reference sequence). There are 14 residues in the CDR3. Deletions cut 1 base from V and 3 bases from J, with 11 bases between. The CDR3 DNA reads as TGTGCCAGCAGCTTGTCGGCGGGCCGCTACGAGCAGTACTTC. Protein product: CASSLSAGRYEQYF.

This sequence joins TRBV29-1 and TRBJ2-3; 9 nucleotides align to TRBD2. Germline loops: CDR1 SQVTM, CDR2 ANQGSEA. With V trimmed by 7 bases and J by 4 bases, 3 bases remained unmatched. This CDR3 spans 12 amino acids. In DNA form, the CDR3 reads TGCAGCGCCGTAGCGGGAGCAGATACGCAGTATTTT. It codes for CSAVAGADTQYF.

This clonotype was picked up many times. The chain employs TRBV7-2 and TRBJ2-7; D is ambiguous. Trimming removed 2 bases from V and 5 bases from J, with 10 bases in between. The CDR3 is made up of 13 amino acids. In germline, CDR1 is SGHTA, CDR2 FQGNSA. CDR3 amino acids: CASSLRAHDEQYF. CDR3 nucleotides: TGTGCCAGCAGCTTAAGGGCCCATGACGAGCAGTACTTC.

This clonotype has at least ten counts. This chain connects TRBV5-1 to TRBJ2-2; D unclear. The CDR3 has 14 amino acids. The germline V gene encodes CDR1 SGHRS and CDR2 YFSETQ. V shed 0 bases and J shed 5 bases, with 8 bases lying between them. The DNA for the CDR3 is TGCGCCAGCAGCTTGGAAAGCATAACCGGGGAGCTGTTTTTT. It translates to CASSLESITGELFF.

This clonotype was observed a few times. The chain employs TRBV6-2 or TRBV6-3 and TRBJ1-5; no clear D gene. Germline assignment: CDR1 MNHEY and CDR2 SVGEGT. Deletions cut 6 bases from V and 8 bases from J, with 11 bases between. The CDR3 is 12 amino acids. In nucleotides, the CDR3 is TGTGCCAGCAGCGAGGGCCGAGAGCCCCAGCATTTT. This translates into CASSEGREPQHF.

This clonotype appeared a few times. The rearrangement uses TRBV10-3 and TRBJ2-7; tentative D call: TRBD1 (5 bases). Germline V gene sequence: CDR1 ENHRY, CDR2 SYGVKD. This CDR3 has 13 residues. The V end was cut by 6 bases, the J end by 3 bases, with 12 bases between. The CDR3 nucleotides read TGTGCCATCAGCCTGGCCCAGGGCTACGAGCAGTACTTC. Its protein product is CAISLAQGYEQYF.

In this sample, this clonotype turned up many times. The chain couples TRBV20-1 to TRBJ2-7, with D perhaps matching TRBD2 (5 bases). Germline values: CDR1 DFQATT, CDR2 SNEGSKA (reference sequence). The CDR3 length is 13 residues. V lost 2 bases, J lost 2 bases, and 10 bases lay in between. The CDR3 nucleotides are TGCAGTGCTAGACACCGGGATCCCTACGAGCAGTACTTC. Its protein is CSARHRDPYEQYF.

This clonotype showed up many times. V and J are TRBV6-6 and TRBJ2-7; the D is unclear. The germline V gene encodes CDR1 MNHNY and CDR2 SVGAGI (reference sequence). CDR3 length: 15 residues. Deletions cut 0 bases from V and 4 bases from J, with 13 bases between. CDR3 sequence: CASSYSNSWTYEQYF. In DNA, the CDR3 is TGTGCCAGCAGTTACTCGAACTCCTGGACGTACGAGCAGTACTTC.

This clonotype was detected a few times. The chain carries TRBV15 and TRBJ2-1; no definite D call. Between the trimmed V and J ends, which lost 4 bases and 15 bases, there was a span of 16 bases. From germline, CDR1 is LNHNV and CDR2 YYDKDF (reference sequence). This CDR3 has 12 residues. The DNA of the CDR3 is TGTGCCACCAGCACTGGTTTGTCGCAGCGGTTCTTC. Its protein product is CATSTGLSQRFF.

This clonotype was picked up a small number of times. The V call is TRBV4-1, the J call TRBJ2-7, with D possibly TRBD1 on 6 matching bases. V lost 4 bases, J lost 2 bases, and 15 bases lay in between. CDR3 size: 15 residues. Germline V lookup: CDR1 MGHRA, CDR2 YSYEKL. CDR3 in DNA: TGCGCCAGCAGCCCTAGGGGGAGCTTTACCTACGAGCAGTACTTC. Protein product: CASSPRGSFTYEQYF.

The genes are TRBV5-6 and TRBJ1-6; TRBD1 agrees at 10 bases. CDR1 is SGHDT and CDR2 is YYEEEE in the germline V gene. The ends lost 4 bases at V and 9 bases at J; junction bases unmatched: 4. The CDR3 runs 14 residues. For the CDR3, the DNA is TGTGCCAGCAGCAGGGACAGGGGTGCTTCACCCCTCCACTTT. This codes for CASSRDRGASPLHF.

As regards this clonotype: A much larger clone is a single base away; this may be a read error. Written as DNA, the CDR3 is TGTACCAGCAGTTACTCGGGGGAGGACAGGGCCTACAATGAGCAGTTCTTC. This gives the protein CTSSYSGEDRAYNEQFF. The chain joins TRBV6-5 to TRBJ2-1; 8 nucleotides match TRBD1. CDR3 length: 17 residues. Per the germline V gene, CDR1 is MNHEY and CDR2 is SVGAGI.

In its sample, this clonotype was seen a few times. The rearrangement joins TRBV5-8 to TRBJ2-3, with 12 bases aligning to TRBD2. Losses at the gene ends were 2 bases for V and 8 bases for J; bases not matched to a gene: 3. The CDR3 is 14 residues long. Germline CDR1 and CDR2: SGHTS and YDEGEE. The DNA of the CDR3 is TGTGCCAGCAGCTTCAAACTAGCGGGAGGTACGCAGTATTTT. This encodes CASSFKLAGGTQYF.

The V gene is TRBV28, the J gene TRBJ1-3; perhaps TRBD1 as D (5 bases). The CDR3 loop spans 16 amino acids. In germline, CDR1 is MDHEN, CDR2 SYDVKM. V lost 3 bases and J lost 0, with 12 bases in between. The CDR3 bases are TGTGCCAGCAGTTTGGGACGTAGACTCTCTGGAAACACCATATATTTT. This translates into CASSLGRRLSGNTIYF.

The gene calls are TRBV6-8 and TRBJ2-6, with 9 bases matching TRBD1. Germline CDR1 MNHGY, CDR2 SAAAGT. The junction had 3 bases not matched to a gene; V was cut back by 5 bases and J by 4 bases. The CDR3 spans 15 residues. As DNA, the CDR3 is TGTGCCAGCAGTAACAGGGGGCCCGGGGCCAACGTCCTGACTTTC. This gives the protein CASSNRGPGANVLTF.

This clonotype was counted ten times or more. This chain uses TRBV13 with TRBJ2-1; D is unresolved. CDR3 size: 15 residues. From germline, CDR1 is PRHDT and CDR2 FYEKMQ (reference sequence). V was clipped by 3 bases and J by 0 bases, with 9 bases between them. The CDR3 DNA is TGTGCCAGCAGCTTTGGAGAGAGCTCCTACAATGAGCAGTTCTTC. Translating gives CASSFGESSYNEQFF.

The chain couples TRBV20-1 to TRBJ2-5, with 8 positions matching TRBD1. There are 14 residues in the CDR3. V lost 2 bases and J lost 2; bases outside the gene matches: 4. Per the germline V gene, CDR1 is DFQATT and CDR2 is SNEGSKA (reference sequence). The CDR3 spells CSARWTGTQETQYF. The CDR3, as DNA: TGCAGTGCTAGATGGACAGGGACTCAAGAGACCCAGTACTTC.

This clonotype was recorded a few times. The CDR3 spells CASSFFLQNTGELFF. CDR3 bases: TGTGCCAGTAGTTTCTTCCTCCAGAACACCGGGGAGCTGTTTTTT. V is TRBV19 and J is TRBJ2-2; no firm D call. The length of the CDR3 is 15 residues. V was clipped by 5 bases and J by 1 base, with 11 bases between them. Germline V gives CDR1 LNHDA, CDR2 SQIVND (reference sequence).

In this sample, this clonotype turned up a few times. This chain connects TRBV19 to TRBJ1-2, with D hard to call. Trimming pared 5 bases from V and 1 base from J, leaving 8 bases between. This CDR3 comprises 13 residues. Germline CDR1 and CDR2: LNHDA and SQIVND (reference sequence). The CDR3 sequence: CASSVTNNYGYTF. The DNA of the CDR3 is TGTGCCAGTAGTGTGACAAATAACTATGGCTACACCTTC.

This chain joins TRBV7-2 and TRBJ2-7; a weak D match, TRBD2 (5 bases). Germline assignment: CDR1 SGHTA and CDR2 FQGNSA. The CDR3 covers 14 residues. V lost 5 bases to trimming and J lost 4 bases, with 15 bases between them. CDR3 residues: CASSVDGRRYEQYF. In DNA, the CDR3 is TGTGCCAGCAGCGTCGATGGCAGGAGGTACGAGCAGTACTTC.